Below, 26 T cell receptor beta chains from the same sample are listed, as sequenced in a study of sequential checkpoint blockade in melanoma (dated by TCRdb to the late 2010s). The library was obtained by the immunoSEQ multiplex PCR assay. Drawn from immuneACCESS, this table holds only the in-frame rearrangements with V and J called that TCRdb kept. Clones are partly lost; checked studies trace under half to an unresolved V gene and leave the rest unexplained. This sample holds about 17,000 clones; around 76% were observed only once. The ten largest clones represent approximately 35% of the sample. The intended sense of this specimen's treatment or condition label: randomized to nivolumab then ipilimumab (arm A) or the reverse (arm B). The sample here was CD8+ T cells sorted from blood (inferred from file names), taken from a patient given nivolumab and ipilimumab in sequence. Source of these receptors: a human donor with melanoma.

CDR3 bases: TGTGCCAGCACCGTCAACAGGGGCAATGAGCAGTTCTTC. Its protein product is CASTVNRGNEQFF. V and J are TRBV6-5 and TRBJ2-1; 7 bases match TRBD1. There are 13 residues in the CDR3. After removal of 7 bases from V and 6 bases from J, the junction contained 6 bases not matched to a gene. Germline CDR1 reads MNHEY; CDR2 reads SVGAGI.

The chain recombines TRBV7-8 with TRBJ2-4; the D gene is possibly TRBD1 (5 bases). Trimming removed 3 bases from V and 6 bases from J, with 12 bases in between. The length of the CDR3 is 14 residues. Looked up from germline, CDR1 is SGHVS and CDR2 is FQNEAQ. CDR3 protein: CASSLGQDGNIQYF. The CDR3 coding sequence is TGTGCCAGCAGCTTGGGGCAGGATGGAAACATTCAGTACTTC. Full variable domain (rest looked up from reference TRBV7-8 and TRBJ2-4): GAGVSQSPRYKVAKRGQDVALRCDPISGHVSLFWYQQALGQGPEFLTYFQNEAQLDKSGLPSDRFFAERPEGSVSTLKIQRTQQEDSAVYLCASSLGQDGNIQYFGAGTRLSVL.

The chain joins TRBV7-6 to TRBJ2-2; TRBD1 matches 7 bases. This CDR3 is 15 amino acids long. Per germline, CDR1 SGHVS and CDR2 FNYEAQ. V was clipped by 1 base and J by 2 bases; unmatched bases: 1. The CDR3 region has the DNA TGTGCCAGCAGCTTAGGGACAGGCAACACCGGGGAGCTGTTTTTT. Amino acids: CASSLGTGNTGELFF.

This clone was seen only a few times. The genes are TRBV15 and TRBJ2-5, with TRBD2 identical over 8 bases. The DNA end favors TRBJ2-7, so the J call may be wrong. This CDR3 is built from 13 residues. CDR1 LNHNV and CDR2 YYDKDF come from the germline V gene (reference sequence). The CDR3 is CATSRGLVGEQYF. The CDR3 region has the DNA TGTGCCACCAGCCGGGGACTAGTCGGCGAGCAGTACTTC.

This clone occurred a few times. The CDR3 protein is CASSTGGIEAFF. The CDR3 nucleotides are TGTGCCAGCTCCACAGGGGGCATTGAAGCTTTCTTT. V is TRBV2 and J is TRBJ1-1; 9 positions agree with TRBD1. The length of the CDR3 is 12 residues. Germline lookup yields CDR1 SNHLY and CDR2 FYNNEI. The V and J ends lost 8 bases and 7 bases, in that order; junction bases with no gene match: 5.

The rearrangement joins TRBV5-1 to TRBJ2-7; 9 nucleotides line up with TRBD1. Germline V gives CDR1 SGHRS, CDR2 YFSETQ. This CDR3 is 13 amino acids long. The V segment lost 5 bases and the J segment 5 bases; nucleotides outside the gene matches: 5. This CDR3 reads CASREGQGNEQYF. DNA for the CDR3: TGCGCCAGCAGGGAGGGACAGGGCAACGAGCAGTACTTC.

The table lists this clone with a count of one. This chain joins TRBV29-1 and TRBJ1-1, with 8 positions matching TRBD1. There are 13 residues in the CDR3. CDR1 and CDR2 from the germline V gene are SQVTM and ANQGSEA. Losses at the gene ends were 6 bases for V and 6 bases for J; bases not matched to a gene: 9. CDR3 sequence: CSVKTGGYAEAFF. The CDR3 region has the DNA TGCAGCGTAAAAACAGGGGGATACGCTGAAGCTTTCTTT.

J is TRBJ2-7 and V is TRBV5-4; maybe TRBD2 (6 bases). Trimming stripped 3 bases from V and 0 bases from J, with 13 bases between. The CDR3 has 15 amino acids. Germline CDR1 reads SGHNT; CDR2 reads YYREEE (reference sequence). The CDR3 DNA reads TGTGCCAGCAGCTCAGACAGCGGGTACTCCTACGAGCAGTACTTC. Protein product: CASSSDSGYSYEQYF.

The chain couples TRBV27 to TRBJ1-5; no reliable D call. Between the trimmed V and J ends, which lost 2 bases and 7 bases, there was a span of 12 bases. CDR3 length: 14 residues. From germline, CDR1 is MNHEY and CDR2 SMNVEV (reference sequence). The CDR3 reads CASSLNQRNQPQHF. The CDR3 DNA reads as TGTGCCAGCAGTTTAAATCAGAGGAACCAGCCCCAGCATTTT.

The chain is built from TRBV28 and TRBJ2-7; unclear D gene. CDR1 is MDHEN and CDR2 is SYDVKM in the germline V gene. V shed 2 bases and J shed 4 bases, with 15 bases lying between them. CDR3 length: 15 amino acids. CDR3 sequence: CASSLKATSPYEQYF. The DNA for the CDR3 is TGTGCCAGCAGTTTAAAAGCGACCTCTCCGTACGAGCAGTACTTC.

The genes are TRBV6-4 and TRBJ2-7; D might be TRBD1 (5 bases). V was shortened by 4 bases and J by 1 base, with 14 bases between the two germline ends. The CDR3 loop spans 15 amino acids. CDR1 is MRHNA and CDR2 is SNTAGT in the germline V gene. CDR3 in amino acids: CASSVSEGDSYEQYF. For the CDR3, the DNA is TGTGCCAGCAGTGTGTCCGAAGGGGATTCCTACGAGCAGTACTTC.

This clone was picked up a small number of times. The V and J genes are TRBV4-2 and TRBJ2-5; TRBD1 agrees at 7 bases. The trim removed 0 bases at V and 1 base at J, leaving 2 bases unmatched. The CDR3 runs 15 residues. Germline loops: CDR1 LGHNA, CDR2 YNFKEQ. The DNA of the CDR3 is TGTGCCAGCAGCCAAGATGGACAGGCCCAAGAGACCCAGTACTTC. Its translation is CASSQDGQAQETQYF.

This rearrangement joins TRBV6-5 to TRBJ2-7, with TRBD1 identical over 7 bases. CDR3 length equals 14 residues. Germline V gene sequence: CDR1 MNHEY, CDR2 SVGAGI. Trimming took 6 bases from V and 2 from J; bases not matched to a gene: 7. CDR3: CASRFGTAAYEQYF. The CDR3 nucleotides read TGTGCCAGCAGATTTGGGACAGCCGCCTACGAGCAGTACTTC.

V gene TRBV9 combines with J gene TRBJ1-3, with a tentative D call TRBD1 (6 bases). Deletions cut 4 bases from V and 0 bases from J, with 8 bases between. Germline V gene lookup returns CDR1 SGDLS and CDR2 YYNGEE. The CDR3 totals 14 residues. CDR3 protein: CASSRDNSGNTIYF. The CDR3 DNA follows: TGTGCCAGCAGCCGGGACAACTCTGGAAACACCATATATTTT.

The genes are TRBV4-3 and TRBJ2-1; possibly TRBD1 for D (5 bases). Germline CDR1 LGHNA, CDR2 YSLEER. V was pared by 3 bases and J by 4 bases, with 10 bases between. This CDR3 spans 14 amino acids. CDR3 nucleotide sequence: TGCGCCAGCAGCCACTCGACAGATTACAATGAGCAGTTCTTC. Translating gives CASSHSTDYNEQFF.

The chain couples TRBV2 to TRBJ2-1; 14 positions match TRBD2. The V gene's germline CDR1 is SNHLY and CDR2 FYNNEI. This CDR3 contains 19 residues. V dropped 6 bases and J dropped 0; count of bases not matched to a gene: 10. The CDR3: CASRGGLAGESSSYNEQFF. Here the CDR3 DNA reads TGTGCCAGCAGGGGGGGACTAGCGGGGGAATCGAGCTCCTACAATGAGCAGTTCTTC.

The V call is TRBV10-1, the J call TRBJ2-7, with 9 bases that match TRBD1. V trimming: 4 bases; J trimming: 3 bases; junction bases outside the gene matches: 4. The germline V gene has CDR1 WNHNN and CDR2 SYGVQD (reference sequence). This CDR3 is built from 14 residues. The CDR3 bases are TGCGCCAGCAGTGCCGGGACAGGGATCTACGAGCAGTACTTC. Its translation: CASSAGTGIYEQYF.

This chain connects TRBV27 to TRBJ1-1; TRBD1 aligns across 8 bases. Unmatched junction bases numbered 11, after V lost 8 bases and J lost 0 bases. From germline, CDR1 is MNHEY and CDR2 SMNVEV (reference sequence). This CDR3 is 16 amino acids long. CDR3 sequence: CASGSTGEGMNTEAFF. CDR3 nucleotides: TGTGCCAGCGGATCGACAGGGGAGGGAATGAACACTGAAGCTTTCTTT.

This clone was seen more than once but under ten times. The CDR3 loop is CASSPGQGIGDTQYF. The CDR3 DNA reads TGTGCCAGCAGCCCGGGACAGGGGATAGGGGATACGCAGTATTTT. The chain uses TRBV5-8 and TRBJ2-3, with 10 bases aligning to TRBD1. The junction had 8 bases not matched to a gene; V was cut back by 4 bases and J by 6 bases. The CDR3 spans 15 residues. Per the germline V gene, CDR1 is SGHTS and CDR2 is YDEGEE.

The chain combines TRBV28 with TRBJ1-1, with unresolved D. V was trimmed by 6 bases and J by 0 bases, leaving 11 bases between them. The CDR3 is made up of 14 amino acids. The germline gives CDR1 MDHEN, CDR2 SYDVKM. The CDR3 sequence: CASSLSVMNTEAFF. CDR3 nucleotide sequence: TGTGCCAGCAGCCTCAGCGTCATGAACACTGAAGCTTTCTTT.

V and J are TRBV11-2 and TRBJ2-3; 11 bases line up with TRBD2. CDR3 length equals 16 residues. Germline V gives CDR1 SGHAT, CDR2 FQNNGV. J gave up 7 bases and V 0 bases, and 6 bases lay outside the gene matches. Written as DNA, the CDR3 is TGTGCCAGCAGCTTAGAGGTGACTAGCGGGGAAAATACGCAGTATTTT. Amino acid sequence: CASSLEVTSGENTQYF. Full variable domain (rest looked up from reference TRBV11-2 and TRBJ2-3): EAGVAQSPRYKIIEKRQSVAFWCNPISGHATLYWYQQILGQGPKLLIQFQNNGVVDDSQLPKDRFSAERLKGVDSTLKIQPAKLEDSAVYLCASSLEVTSGENTQYFGPGTRLTVL.

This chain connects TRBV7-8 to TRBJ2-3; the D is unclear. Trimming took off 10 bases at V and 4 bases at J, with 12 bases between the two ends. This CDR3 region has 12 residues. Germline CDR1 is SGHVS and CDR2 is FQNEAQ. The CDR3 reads CAIQLVSDTQYF. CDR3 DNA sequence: TGTGCCATCCAGCTAGTTTCAGATACGCAGTATTTT.

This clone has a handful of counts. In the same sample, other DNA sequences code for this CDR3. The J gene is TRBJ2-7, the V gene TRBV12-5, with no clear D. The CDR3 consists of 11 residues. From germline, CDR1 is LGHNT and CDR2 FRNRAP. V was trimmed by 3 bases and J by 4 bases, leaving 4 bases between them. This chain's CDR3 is CASGFTYEQYF. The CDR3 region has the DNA TGTGCTAGTGGTTTTACATACGAGCAGTACTTC.

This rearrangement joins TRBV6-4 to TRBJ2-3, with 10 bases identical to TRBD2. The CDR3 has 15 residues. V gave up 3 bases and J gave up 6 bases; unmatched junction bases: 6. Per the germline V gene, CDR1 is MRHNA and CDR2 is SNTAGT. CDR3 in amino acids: CASSEGLAAVDTQYF. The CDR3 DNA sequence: TGTGCCAGCAGTGAAGGACTAGCGGCTGTGGATACGCAGTATTTT.

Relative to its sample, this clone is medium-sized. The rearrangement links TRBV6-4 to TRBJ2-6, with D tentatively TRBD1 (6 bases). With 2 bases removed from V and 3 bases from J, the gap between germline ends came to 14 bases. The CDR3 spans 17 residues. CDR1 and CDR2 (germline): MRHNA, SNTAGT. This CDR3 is CASSDEESGHGANVLTF. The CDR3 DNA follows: TGTGCCAGCAGTGACGAAGAATCGGGACATGGGGCCAACGTCCTGACTTTC.

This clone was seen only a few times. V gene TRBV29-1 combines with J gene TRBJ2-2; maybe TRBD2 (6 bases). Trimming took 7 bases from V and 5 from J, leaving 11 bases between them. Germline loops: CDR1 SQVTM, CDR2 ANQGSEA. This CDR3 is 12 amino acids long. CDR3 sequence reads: CSGPGETGELFF. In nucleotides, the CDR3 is TGCAGCGGACCGGGAGAGACCGGGGAGCTGTTTTTT.